These T cell receptor beta chains were read from a single sample in a study of cytomegalovirus exposure and HLA in healthy donors. Clones were sequenced by immunoSEQ multiplex PCR, and TCRdb holds only the in-frame ones, with some missing. The sample lists fewer than 200,000 clones; about four fifths were seen once. Sequenced sample: PBMCs. The receptor set was obtained from a man under 40 in good health and CMV-seronegative. Both conserved end residues are part of each CDR3. The order of the fields is clone size, V gene, D gene, J gene, CDR3 protein, CDR3 DNA. A D gene is named only where the DNA matches it firmly. Size is stated for part of the rows, as once, few or many counts, or as a class when the clone is expanded.

NA	TRBV15	TRBD2	TRBJ2-1	CATSSRGAGVSYNEQFF	TGTGCCACCAGCTCTCGCGGGGCGGGGGTCTCCTACAATGAGCAGTTCTTC
NA	TRBV13	NA	TRBJ2-3	CASSLLTMASTDTQYF	TGTGCCAGCAGCCTCCTGACTATGGCTAGCACAGATACGCAGTATTTT
NA	TRBV7-6	TRBD1	TRBJ1-1	CASSIGTGSNTEAFF	TGTGCCAGCAGCATCGGGACAGGGTCGAACACTGAAGCTTTCTTT
NA	TRBV5-4	NA	TRBJ1-1	CASSLDREYTEAFF	TGTGCCAGCAGCTTGGACAGGGAGTACACTGAAGCTTTCTTT
once	TRBV19	TRBD2	TRBJ2-1	CASSSIAGGHEQFF	TGTGCCAGTAGTTCGATAGCGGGAGGGCATGAGCAGTTCTTC
NA	TRBV6-5	NA	TRBJ2-7	CAGKLGAGTYEQYF	TGTGCCGGCAAGTTGGGGGCGGGCACCTACGAGCAGTACTTC
NA	TRBV29-1	NA	TRBJ1-2	CSVVEGKGYGYTF	TGCAGCGTTGTGGAGGGGAAGGGCTATGGCTACACCTTC
NA	TRBV5-1	TRBD1	TRBJ1-1	CASSFRDRGPSEAFF	TGCGCCAGCAGCTTTCGCGACAGGGGGCCTAGTGAAGCTTTCTTT
few	TRBV7-9	NA	TRBJ2-1	CASSRANEQFF	TGTGCCAGCAGCCGAGCCAATGAGCAGTTCTTC
NA	TRBV30	NA	TRBJ2-5	CAWTDPQGKEQYF	TGTGCCTGGACCGACCCCCAGGGGAAGGAGCAGTACTTC
NA	TRBV6-5	NA	TRBJ1-5	CASSYQRQIHQPQHF	TGTGCCAGCAGTTATCAAAGACAGATCCATCAGCCCCAGCATTTT
NA	TRBV10-3	TRBD1	TRBJ1-1	CAISGGGQDGYTEAFF	TGTGCCATCAGTGGTGGCGGACAGGATGGGTACACTGAAGCTTTCTTT
NA	TRBV11-1	TRBD2	TRBJ2-1	CASSPRLAGGYNEQFF	TGTGCCAGCAGCCCAAGACTAGCGGGAGGGTACAATGAGCAGTTCTTC
NA	TRBV27	TRBD2	TRBJ2-5	CASSVAGGWETQYF	TGTGCCAGCAGCGTAGCGGGGGGATGGGAGACCCAGTACTTC
NA	TRBV15	TRBD1	TRBJ1-4	CATSRDWGQSHEKLFF	TGTGCCACCAGCAGAGATTGGGGACAGAGCCATGAAAAACTGTTTTTT
NA	TRBV6-5	TRBD1	TRBJ1-1	CASRRQGLNTEAFF	TGTGCCAGCAGGCGACAGGGATTGAACACTGAAGCTTTCTTT
NA	TRBV5-6	TRBD1	TRBJ1-2	CASSWDRGHYGYTF	TGTGCCAGCAGCTGGGACAGGGGCCACTATGGCTACACCTTC
NA	TRBV18	NA	TRBJ1-1	CASSPTVGGNTEAFF	TGTGCCAGCTCACCGACAGTGGGGGGGAACACTGAAGCTTTCTTT
few	TRBV6-1	NA	TRBJ1-5	CASSELVSAQHF	TGTGCCAGCAGTGAACTTGTCTCAGCCCAGCATTTT
few	TRBV4-1	NA	TRBJ2-3	CASSRRVGTDTQYF	TGCGCCAGCAGCCGCAGGGTCGGCACAGATACGCAGTATTTT